Reported below is one T cell receptor (beta chain). Methods used by the authors: Reference gene primers were amplified, and this amplification served to estimate nucleated cell counts. The protocol was immunoSEQ multiplex PCR, while the TCRdb copy is restricted to in-frame clones and leaves out a portion. V, J and clone size are those of that table, while D and trimming were read from the DNA. The sample shows about 180,000 clones, 65% to 90% of them seen only once. The sample belongs to a study of blood T cell repertoires in COVID-19. Study context: Acute-phase and convalescent COVID-19 samples originated in the United States, Italy and Spain.

Germline lookup yields CDR1 MNHEY and CDR2 SVGAGI. The CDR3 is 15 residues long. The J segment lost 2 bases and the V segment lost 5 bases, leaving 5 bases of the junction unmatched. The receptor was isolated from a man aged 45-65 years who had recovered from COVID-19. The rearrangement links TRBV6-5 to TRBJ1-5; 8 bases match TRBD1. The sample comprised PBMCs or T cells enriched from blood (not recorded which). This CDR3 reads CASSHDRGGNQPQHF. The DNA of the CDR3 is TGTGCCAGCAGTCATGACAGGGGTGGCAATCAGCCCCAGCATTTT.